The source of this T cell receptor (beta chain) is a study of CD8+CD57+ T cells in acquired aplastic anemia. Study information: The study obtained an average of 3.2 ug of DNA from sorted CD4+ and CD8+ cells.

This CDR3 comprises 14 residues. The V and J ends lost 6 bases and 6 bases respectively, with 15 bases between them. Per the germline V gene, CDR1 is MGHDK and CDR2 is SYGVNS. Patients included in sequencing had previously demonstrated CD8+CD57+ cell expansion by flow cytometry. Severe acquired aplastic anemia affected all patients. At blood sampling, none of the patients had yet received therapy. General study results and limits: The study identified twenty-nine CD8+ CDR3 sequences shared by patients and controls.

CDR3 and TCR beta VDJ profiling relied on genomic DNA as the template. TCRdb recomputed calls from the reads with MiXCR, one row per CDR3 protein. The data contain about 470,000 distinct CDR3 sequences, roughly a third of them singletons. In the case of this clonotype: The target antigen is unknown.

This sequence was found in a human donor with aplastic anemia. The rearrangement uses TRBV25-1 and TRBJ2-1; D unresolved. Material for sequencing was sorted CD4+, CD8+, or CD8+CD57+ T cells (not recorded which) from PBMCs. CDR3 sequence reads: CASRGRSVANEQFF. CDR3 coding DNA: TGTGCCAGCAGGGGTCGTTCGGTAGCCAATGAGCAGTTCTTC.